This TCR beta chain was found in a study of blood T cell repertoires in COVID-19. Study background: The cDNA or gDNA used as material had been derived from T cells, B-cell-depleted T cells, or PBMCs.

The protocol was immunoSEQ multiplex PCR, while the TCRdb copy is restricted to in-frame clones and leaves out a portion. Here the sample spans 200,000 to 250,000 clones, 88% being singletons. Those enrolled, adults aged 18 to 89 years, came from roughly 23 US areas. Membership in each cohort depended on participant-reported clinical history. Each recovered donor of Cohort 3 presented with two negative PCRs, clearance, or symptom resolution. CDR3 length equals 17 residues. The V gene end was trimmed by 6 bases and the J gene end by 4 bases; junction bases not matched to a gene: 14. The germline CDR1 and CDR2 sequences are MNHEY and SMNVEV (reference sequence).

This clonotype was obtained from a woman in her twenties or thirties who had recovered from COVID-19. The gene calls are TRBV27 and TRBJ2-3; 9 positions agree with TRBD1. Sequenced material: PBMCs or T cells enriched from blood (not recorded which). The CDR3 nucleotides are TGTGCCAGCAGCGCACTCCCCCGGACAGGGGAAGCAGATACGCAGTATTTT. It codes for CASSALPRTGEADTQYF.